What follows describes a single TCR beta chain. Its target is not known. Unique molecular identifiers were incorporated when the TCRbeta library was constructed. TCRdb recomputed calls from the PCR reads with MiXCR, one row per CDR3 protein. The sample lists 600,000 to 800,000 distinct CDR3 sequences; about an eighth were seen once. The entry originates in a study of T-cell reconstitution after alpha-beta-depleted transplantation in children. Study results and limitations: Counts and diversity of T cells one year after transplant came mostly from newly produced T cells.

Germline V gene data show CDR1 as DFQATT and CDR2 as SNEGSKA (reference sequence). The CDR3 has 9 residues. With 6 bases removed from V and 10 bases from J, the gap between germline ends came to 9 bases. The clonotype was recovered from a girl aged 2 to 9 with congenital amegakaryocytic thrombocytopenia, due to receive a stem cell transplant. The V gene is TRBV20-1, the J gene TRBJ1-2; the D is unclear. The specimen was PBMCs, collected before TCRalphabeta/CD19-depleted stem cell transplant. The CDR3 sequence is CSAQLDYTF. CDR3 nucleotides: TGCAGTGCGCAGTTAGACTACACCTTC.